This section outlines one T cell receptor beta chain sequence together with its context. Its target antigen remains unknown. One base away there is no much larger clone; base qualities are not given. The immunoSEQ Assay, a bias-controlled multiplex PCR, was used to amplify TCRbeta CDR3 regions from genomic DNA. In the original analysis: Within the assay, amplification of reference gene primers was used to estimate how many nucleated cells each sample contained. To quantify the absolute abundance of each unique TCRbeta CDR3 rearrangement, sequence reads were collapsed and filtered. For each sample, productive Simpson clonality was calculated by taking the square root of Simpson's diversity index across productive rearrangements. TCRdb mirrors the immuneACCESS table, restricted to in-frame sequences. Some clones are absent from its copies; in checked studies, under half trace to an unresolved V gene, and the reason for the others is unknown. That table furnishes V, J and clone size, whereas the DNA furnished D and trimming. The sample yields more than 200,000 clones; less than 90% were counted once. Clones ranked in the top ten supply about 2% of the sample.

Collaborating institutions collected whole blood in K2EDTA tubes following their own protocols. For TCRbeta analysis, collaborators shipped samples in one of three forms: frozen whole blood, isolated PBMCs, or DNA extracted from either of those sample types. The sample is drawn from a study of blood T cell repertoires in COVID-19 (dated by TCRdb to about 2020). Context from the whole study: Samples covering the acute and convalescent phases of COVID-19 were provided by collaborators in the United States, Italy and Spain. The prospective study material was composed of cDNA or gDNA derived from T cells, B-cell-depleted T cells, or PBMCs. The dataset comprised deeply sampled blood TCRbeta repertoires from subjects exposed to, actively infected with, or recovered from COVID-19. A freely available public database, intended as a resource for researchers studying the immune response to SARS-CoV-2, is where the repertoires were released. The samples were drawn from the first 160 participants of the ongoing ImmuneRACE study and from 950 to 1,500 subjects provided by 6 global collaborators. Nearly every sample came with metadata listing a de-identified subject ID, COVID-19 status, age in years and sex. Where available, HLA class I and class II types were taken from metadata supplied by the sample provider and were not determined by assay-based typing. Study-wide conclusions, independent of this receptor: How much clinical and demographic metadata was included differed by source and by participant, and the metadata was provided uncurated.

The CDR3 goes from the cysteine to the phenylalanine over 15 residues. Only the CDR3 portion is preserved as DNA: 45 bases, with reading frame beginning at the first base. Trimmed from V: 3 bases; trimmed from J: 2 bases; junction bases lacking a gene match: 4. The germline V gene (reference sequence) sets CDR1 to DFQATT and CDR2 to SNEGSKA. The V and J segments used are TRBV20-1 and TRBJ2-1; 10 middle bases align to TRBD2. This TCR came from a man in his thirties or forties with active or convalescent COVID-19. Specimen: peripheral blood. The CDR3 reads CSASPGTSAYNEQFF. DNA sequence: TGCAGTGCTAGTCCAGGGACTAGCGCCTACAATGAGCAGTTCTTC.